These 19 T cell receptor beta chains were all obtained from the same sample, sequenced in a study of post-analysis software for immune sequencing data. Libraries were made from TCR beta cDNA, and they carried unique molecular identifiers. Using its own MiXCR run on the PCR reads, TCRdb lists one record per CDR3 protein. The repertoire has 150,000 to 200,000 distinct CDR3 sequences, about 37% of them found once; the top ten carry 28%. The sequencing here drew on blood, taken after autologous hematopoietic stem cell transplantation. These receptors were collected from a girl aged 10 to 17 with multiple sclerosis.

This clonotype showed up many times. This sequence joins TRBV29-1 and TRBJ2-7; a possible D gene is TRBD1 (6 bases). The germline CDR1 and CDR2 sequences are SQVTM and ANQGSEA. V was trimmed by 4 bases and J by 3 bases, leaving 10 bases between them. The CDR3 has 12 amino acids. The DNA for the CDR3 is TGCAGCGTTGCGGGACATTTCTACGAGCAGTACTTC. This translates into CSVAGHFYEQYF.

This chain joins TRBV7-3 and TRBJ2-5; a weak D match, TRBD2 (6 bases). Germline CDR1 and CDR2: SGHTA and FQGTGA. The CDR3 sequence is 13 residues long. The V gene lost 4 bases and the J gene lost 4 bases, with 10 bases spanning the gap. CDR3 amino acids: CASSSGAGETQYF. Here the CDR3 DNA reads TGTGCCAGCAGCTCGGGAGCAGGAGAGACCCAGTACTTC. Drawing the rest from reference TRBV7-3 and TRBJ2-5, the complete variable domain is GAGVSQTPSNKVTEKGKYVELRCDPISGHTALYWYRQSLGQGPEFLIYFQGTGAADDSGLPNDRFFAVRPEGSVSTLKIQRTERGDSAVYLCASSSGAGETQYFGPGTRLLVL.

The chain combines TRBV6-2 or TRBV6-3 with TRBJ1-5; unclear D gene. CDR1 is MNHEY, CDR2 SVGEGT, per germline. V lost 2 bases to trimming and J lost 6 bases, with 11 bases between them. This CDR3 is built from 14 residues. CDR3 in amino acids: CASSYREFGQPQHF. In nucleotides, the CDR3 is TGTGCCAGCAGTTACAGGGAGTTTGGTCAGCCCCAGCATTTT.

CDR3 sequence: CASSFTGTGHTEAFF. The CDR3 coding sequence is TGTGCCAGCAGTTTCACCGGGACAGGTCACACTGAAGCTTTCTTT. The rearrangement uses TRBV27 and TRBJ1-1, with 8 bases matching TRBD1. This CDR3 comprises 15 residues. The V gene's germline CDR1 is MNHEY and CDR2 SMNVEV (reference sequence). The V gene end was trimmed by 3 bases and the J gene end by 3 bases; junction bases not matched to a gene: 6.

The chain uses TRBV20-1 and TRBJ2-5; D ambiguous. Germline V lookup: CDR1 DFQATT, CDR2 SNEGSKA (reference sequence). The CDR3 runs 11 residues. The V gene lost 5 bases and the J gene lost 1 base, with 5 bases spanning the gap. DNA for the CDR3: TGCAGTGCTCTCGTCCAAGAGACCCAGTACTTC. Its translation: CSALVQETQYF.

The CDR3 loop reads CASSSPTSGRDEQYF. The DNA of the CDR3 is TGTGCCAGCAGTTCACCCACTAGCGGGAGGGACGAGCAGTACTTC. The chain carries TRBV12-3 or TRBV12-4 and TRBJ2-4, with 13 nucleotides matching TRBD2. The last part of the DNA fits TRBJ2-7 better; the J call may be wrong. CDR3 length: 15 residues.

The chain recombines TRBV6-5 with TRBJ1-2; D not resolved. The CDR3 length is 18 residues. Germline loops: CDR1 MNHEY, CDR2 SVGAGI. V was shortened by 4 bases and J by 3 bases, with 24 bases between the two germline ends. The CDR3, as DNA: TGTGCCAGCAGTTCGTTACTTAAACCGGGCCGCTCTCACTATGGCTACACCTTC. Translation: CASSSLLKPGRSHYGYTF.

CDR3 sequence reads: CSAKGGSTDTQYF. CDR3 bases: TGCAGTGCCAAGGGGGGAAGCACAGATACGCAGTATTTT. This chain links TRBV20-1 with TRBJ2-3; TRBD1 or TRBD2 may be the D gene (6 bases each). Germline V gene lookup returns CDR1 DFQATT and CDR2 SNEGSKA (reference sequence). This CDR3 is built from 13 residues. The ends were cut back, 6 bases at V and 0 bases at J, with 10 bases in the middle.

The rearrangement uses TRBV2 and TRBJ1-2, with D hard to call. V lost 10 bases to trimming and J lost 4 bases, with 13 bases between them. CDR1 is SNHLY and CDR2 is FYNNEI in the germline V gene. This CDR3 region has 12 residues. CDR3 DNA sequence: TGTGCCACCGCGGGCAGTGCCTATGGCTACACCTTC. As protein: CATAGSAYGYTF.

This chain links TRBV12-3 or TRBV12-4 with TRBJ2-1; 12 bases agree with TRBD1. The CDR3 runs to 15 residues. The junction had 8 bases not matched to a gene; V was cut back by 6 bases and J by 8 bases. This CDR3 reads CASRTGTGGGYEQFF. The CDR3 DNA follows: TGTGCCAGCAGAACCGGGACAGGGGGCGGCTATGAGCAGTTCTTC.

The V and J genes are TRBV7-8 and TRBJ2-1, with D possibly TRBD2 on 7 matching bases. Germline V gene sequence: CDR1 SGHVS, CDR2 FQNEAQ. CDR3 length: 14 amino acids. The V end was cut by 5 bases, the J end by 5 bases, with 13 bases between. The CDR3 coding sequence is TGTGCCAGCAGCCCGGGGGGCAGGGACAATGAGCAGTTCTTC. This encodes CASSPGGRDNEQFF.

This chain joins TRBV15 and TRBJ1-1; tentative D call: TRBD1 (6 bases). Trimming took 5 bases from V and 2 from J, leaving 21 bases between them. CDR3 length: 17 amino acids. CDR1 and CDR2 from the germline V gene are LNHNV and YYDKDF (reference sequence). This chain's CDR3 is CATSPKARGLFNTEAFF. CDR3 coding DNA: TGTGCCACCAGCCCCAAGGCCAGGGGCCTCTTCAACACTGAAGCTTTCTTT.

Only a few counts were recorded for this clonotype. The gene calls are TRBV27 and TRBJ1-1; the D is unclear. The germline V and J ends were trimmed by 2 bases and 4 bases, with 8 bases remaining between them. Germline CDR1 is MNHEY and CDR2 is SMNVEV (reference sequence). CDR3 size: 13 residues. The CDR3 DNA reads as TGTGCCAGCAGTTTACAAGGGCCCACTGAAGCTTTCTTT. This translates into CASSLQGPTEAFF.

This clonotype was picked up a small number of times. V and J are TRBV7-8 and TRBJ1-5; 7 nucleotides align to TRBD1. The germline gives CDR1 SGHVS, CDR2 FQNEAQ. This CDR3 has 16 residues. J was trimmed by 4 bases and V by 0 bases; bases with no gene match: 6. DNA of the CDR3: TGTGCCAGCAGCTTAGCTCGGGCAGGGGGAAATCAGCCCCAGCATTTT. Its translation: CASSLARAGGNQPQHF.

This chain links TRBV29-1 with TRBJ2-5; a weak D match, TRBD1 (5 bases). This CDR3 comprises 11 residues. Germline values: CDR1 SQVTM, CDR2 ANQGSEA. V gave up 6 bases and J gave up 11 bases, with 16 bases separating them. The DNA of the CDR3 is TGCAGCGTAGGGGTTTCGGGCAAGCAGTACTTC. Amino acid sequence: CSVGVSGKQYF.

J is TRBJ2-5 and V is TRBV7-2; D may be TRBD2 (5 bases). V lost 7 bases and J lost 4, with 13 bases in between. CDR1 SGHTA and CDR2 FQGNSA come from the germline V gene. The CDR3 is made up of 13 amino acids. The chain's CDR3 is CASIRLPGETQYF. The CDR3 coding sequence is TGTGCCAGCATCCGACTACCCGGAGAGACCCAGTACTTC.

The V and J genes are TRBV7-8 and TRBJ2-1; maybe TRBD2 (6 bases). This CDR3 comprises 19 residues. Trimming cost V 1 base and J 0 bases, with 19 bases left between them. Germline CDR1 is SGHVS and CDR2 is FQNEAQ. The CDR3 region has the DNA TGTGCCAGCAGCTTAGGTGGCGGGGTTGGCGGCAGCTCCTACAATGAGCAGTTCTTC. Its protein product is CASSLGGGVGGSSYNEQFF. Looking up the rest from reference TRBV7-8 and TRBJ2-1 gives the full variable domain: GAGVSQSPRYKVAKRGQDVALRCDPISGHVSLFWYQQALGQGPEFLTYFQNEAQLDKSGLPSDRFFAERPEGSVSTLKIQRTQQEDSAVYLCASSLGGGVGGSSYNEQFFGPGTRLTVL.

The chain couples TRBV29-1 to TRBJ2-2, with 9 bases identical to TRBD2. This CDR3 contains 13 residues. The germline CDR1 and CDR2 sequences are SQVTM and ANQGSEA. DNA for the CDR3: TGCGGCGGTAGCGGGAGAGGCACCGGGGAGCTGTTTTTT. This translates into CGGSGRGTGELFF.

The rearrangement uses TRBV6-6 and TRBJ2-2, with D hard to call. CDR3 length: 16 amino acids. CDR1 and CDR2 (germline): MNHNY, SVGAGI (reference sequence). V was shortened by 2 bases and J by 0 bases, with 10 bases between the two germline ends. The CDR3 reads CASSYLDGSNTGELFF. As DNA, the CDR3 is TGTGCCAGCAGTTACCTCGACGGATCGAACACCGGGGAGCTGTTTTTT.